This TCR beta chain is drawn from a study of early T cells in non-severe SARS-CoV-2 infection. The germline V and J ends were trimmed by 2 bases and 4 bases, with 14 bases remaining between them. Germline CDR1 is MGHDK and CDR2 is SYGVNS. CDR3 length: 15 residues. There are many counts of this clonotype. One entry per CDR3 protein results from TCRdb running MiXCR on the 5' RACE reads. Here the sample spans some 28,000 distinct CDR3 sequences, over 8.5% being singletons. The sequence derives from an adult who was a healthcare worker with PCR-confirmed SARS-CoV-2 infection or an uninfected control (not recorded which). V is TRBV25-1 and J is TRBJ1-2, with D perhaps matching TRBD1 (6 bases). Specimen: whole blood. The CDR3 DNA sequence: TGTGCCAGCAGTGAAACCAGGGGCCAGACCTATGGCTACACCTTC. This sequence encodes CASSETRGQTYGYTF.